This TCR beta chain originates from a study of T cells expressing NK-cell markers. In the study overall: Cells sorted as CD3+CD56+NKG2C+, CD3+CD56+NKG2C- and CD3+CD56-NKG2C+ T cells supplied the TCR beta repertoires.

Study findings and constraints: Once again these clonotypes came out on top in the CD3+CD56-NKG2C+ fraction of several donors.

With respect to this clonotype: Its antigen remains unidentified.

TCRdb re-called the 5' RACE reads and shows each CDR3 protein once, DNA omitted. The sample spans 150,000 to 180,000 distinct CDR3 sequences; the ten largest clones claim roughly 35%. The material sequenced was blood T cells: a sorted CD56 or NKG2C T cell subset, CD4+ or CD8+ T cells, or bulk PBMC T cells (not recorded which). The TCR comes from a woman aged 45-59 years in good health.

CDR3 sequence reads: CASTPGQGAYEQYF. The chain employs TRBV19 and TRBJ2-7; without DNA, the TCRdb call of TRBD1 cannot be checked. CDR1 and CDR2 (germline): LNHDA, SQIVND (reference sequence). The CDR3 has 14 residues.